This TCR beta chain is drawn from a study of CD8 T cells in Susac syndrome. The length of the CDR3 is 15 residues. Trimming shortened V by 4 bases and J by 0 bases, and 12 bases separated the two germline ends. CDR1 SGHNT and CDR2 YENEEA come from the germline V gene. Random hexamers served to reverse transcribe roughly 0.5 to 1 ug RNA. TCRdb reanalysed the immunoSEQ multiplex PCR reads using MiXCR and keeps one entry per CDR3 protein. The repertoire holds a few hundred thousand distinct CDR3 sequences, with 90% to 95% as singletons. In this sample, this clonotype turned up once. The rearrangement uses TRBV11-3 and TRBJ2-5, with a weak D call TRBD1 (6 bases). This clonotype originated in a human donor with multiple sclerosis. Specimen: CD4+ T cells from PBMCs. The CDR3, as DNA: TGTGCCAGCAGCTACCGCGGACAGAACCAAGAGACCCAGTACTTC. Its protein product is CASSYRGQNQETQYF.